The rows below give T cell receptor beta chains drawn from one sample of a study of T cell repertoires in cytomegalovirus infection. TCRdb reprocessed the reads with MiXCR, giving one entry per CDR3 protein. Among about 740,000 distinct CDR3 sequences, 35% to 40% were seen once, and the ten largest hold 2.8%. The sample was PBMCs. The receptors stem from a human donor in good health (CMV status not recorded). Some clones in this sample may be carry-over from other donors' samples. CDR3s leave out the opening cysteine and the closing phenylalanine or tryptophan. D genes are given only for firm matches.

j_call	v_call	d_call	cdr3_aa
TRBJ2-3	TRBV29-1	.	SVFRSTQGPTDTQY
TRBJ1-1	TRBV20-1	.	SARVQQGRVAF
TRBJ2-1	TRBV20-1	.	SARDWGGESSYNEQF
TRBJ1-2	TRBV11-2	.	ASSFLGVLDYGYT
TRBJ2-2	TRBV7-2	.	ASSSQYTGELF
TRBJ1-2	TRBV6-5	.	ASSTRMLYGYT
TRBJ1-1	TRBV12-3/TRBV12-4	TRBD1	ASRLTGKDTEAF
TRBJ1-4	TRBV6-1	TRBD1	ASRPKSVTGSEKLF
TRBJ2-3	TRBV12-3/TRBV12-4	.	ASSWVLGKPDTQY
TRBJ1-4	TRBV7-9	.	ASSLAGLRGEKLF
TRBJ2-7	TRBV28	.	ASSRGTSDDGEQY
TRBJ2-5	TRBV20-1	TRBD2	SARVGGGLTQY
TRBJ1-5	TRBV7-8	TRBD1	ASTRQGGNQPQH
TRBJ1-2	TRBV27	.	ASRPTGRGYT
TRBJ2-7	TRBV4-2	TRBD1	ASSQAGGQTYEQY
TRBJ1-4	TRBV10-3	.	AISDRGSSGEKLF
TRBJ2-2	TRBV7-4	TRBD1	ARGQTNTGELF
TRBJ2-1	TRBV12-3/TRBV12-4	.	ASSFGRSGNEQF
TRBJ2-1	TRBV6-8	TRBD2	ASSYSSGASPNEQF
TRBJ1-3	TRBV10-3	TRBD1	AITATDRVTGNTIY